The clone carrying this TCR beta chain was seen repeatedly, ten times or more. Its antigen is still unknown. V lost 1 base, J lost 9 bases, and 9 bases lay in between. Germline CDR1 reads SGHTA; CDR2 reads FQGNSA. The CDR3 spans 13 residues. Axillary draining lymph nodes of breast cancer patients supplied the node samples. The data were taken from a study of breast tumors, draining lymph nodes, adjacent tissues. Study-wide results and caveats: Tumor TCR diversity was below lymph nodes but above nontumor tissue. Tumor T cell lymph node origin was a supported hypothesis, not proven.

TCRdb recomputed calls from the multiplex PCR reads with MiXCR, one row per CDR3 protein. The data show 150,000 to 200,000 distinct CDR3 sequences, 25% to 40% seen once. The chain employs TRBV7-2 and TRBJ2-2; D might be TRBD1 (6 bases). What was sequenced was axillary lymph node tissue. This clonotype was obtained from a female donor with breast cancer. Some clones in this sample may be carry-over from other donors' samples. The CDR3 DNA follows: TGTGCCAGCAGCTTAGGCAGGGGACGGGAGCTGTTTTTT. Amino acid sequence: CASSLGRGRELFF. Supplemented by reference TRBV7-2 and TRBJ2-2, the full variable domain reads GAGVSQSPSNKVTEKGKDVELRCDPISGHTALYWYRQSLGQGLEFLIYFQGNSAPDKSGLPSDRFSAERTGGSVSTLTIQRTQQEDSAVYLCASSLGRGRELFFGEGSRLTVL.